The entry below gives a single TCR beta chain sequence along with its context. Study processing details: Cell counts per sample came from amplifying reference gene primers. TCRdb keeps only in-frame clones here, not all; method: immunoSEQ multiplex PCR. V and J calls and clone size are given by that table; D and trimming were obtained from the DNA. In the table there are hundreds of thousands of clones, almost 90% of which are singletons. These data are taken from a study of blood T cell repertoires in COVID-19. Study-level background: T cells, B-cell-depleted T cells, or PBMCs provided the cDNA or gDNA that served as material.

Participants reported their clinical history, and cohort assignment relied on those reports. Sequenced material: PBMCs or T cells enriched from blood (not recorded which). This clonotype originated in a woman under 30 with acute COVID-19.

The CDR3 bases are TGTGCCAGCAGTGTTACAGGGACCGGGGAGCTGTTTTTT. Protein sequence: CASSVTGTGELFF. This chain connects TRBV6-4 to TRBJ2-2; possibly TRBD1 for D (6 bases). The germline gives CDR1 MRHNA, CDR2 SNTAGT. With 4 bases removed from V and 5 bases from J, the gap between germline ends came to 8 bases. The CDR3 has 13 amino acids.